The 15 T cell receptor beta chains below were found in one sample sequenced in a study of OX40 agonist ivuxolimab in advanced cancers. Sequencing used immunoSEQ multiplex PCR; TCRdb keeps in-frame clones, though not all of them. The data contain 100,000 or so clones, around 96% of them singletons. The sequencing used CD4+ or CD8+ T cells sorted from blood, collected in a trial of the OX40 agonist ivuxolimab. The receptors here all came from an adult with an advanced solid tumor such as melanoma, head and neck, liver or kidney cancer.

This clone has only one observation. The gene calls are TRBV6-6 and TRBJ2-7; TRBD1 might be the D (6 bases). Trimming took off 8 bases at V and 0 bases at J, with 11 bases between the two ends. The CDR3 has 13 residues. The germline gives CDR1 MNHNY, CDR2 SVGAGI (reference sequence). The CDR3: CASAPGASYEQYF. CDR3 bases: TGTGCCAGCGCGCCAGGGGCCTCCTACGAGCAGTACTTC.

This clone was seen a single time. The chain couples TRBV5-8 to TRBJ2-1; D unclear. V lost 9 bases to trimming and J lost 5 bases, with 21 bases between them. Germline assignment: CDR1 SGHTS and CDR2 YDEGEE. The CDR3 spans 15 residues. The CDR3 DNA follows: TGTGCCACCAAACAGAAGTCTCTCCTTAACAATGAGCAGTTCTTC. Encoded protein: CATKQKSLLNNEQFF.

The V and J genes are TRBV7-9 and TRBJ1-2; no firm D call. The germline V and J ends were trimmed by 1 base and 4 bases, with 13 bases remaining between them. Germline CDR1 is SEHNR and CDR2 is FQNEAQ (reference sequence). The CDR3 totals 15 residues. This CDR3 reads CASSLETMSLYGYTF. CDR3 in DNA: TGTGCCAGCAGCTTAGAAACAATGTCACTCTATGGCTACACCTTC.

V is TRBV28 and J is TRBJ2-5, with unresolved D. Between the trimmed V and J ends, which lost 1 base and 1 base, there was a span of 7 bases. The CDR3 loop spans 14 amino acids. CDR1 and CDR2 (germline): MDHEN, SYDVKM. The CDR3 nucleotides read TGTGCCAGCAGTTTATTGGCGATCCAAGAGACCCAGTACTTC. Amino acids: CASSLLAIQETQYF.

V gene TRBV27 combines with J gene TRBJ1-2; the D is unclear. V shed 6 bases and J shed 3 bases, with 8 bases lying between them. The CDR3 spans 12 residues. CDR1 is MNHEY, CDR2 SMNVEV, per germline (reference sequence). DNA for the CDR3: TGTGCCAGCAGGGGCCTCCACTATGGCTACACCTTC. Translated: CASRGLHYGYTF.

This clone appeared a few times. The chain joins TRBV19 to TRBJ2-5; D may be TRBD2 (7 bases). The length of the CDR3 is 13 residues. The germline V and J ends were trimmed by 10 bases and 1 base, with 13 bases remaining between them. Germline V CDR1 and CDR2: LNHDA, SQIVND (reference sequence). CDR3: CATRAGAQETQYF. For the CDR3, the DNA is TGTGCCACCAGGGCGGGGGCCCAAGAGACCCAGTACTTC.

The gene calls are TRBV14 and TRBJ2-1, with D perhaps TRBD1 (5 bases). Germline lookup yields CDR1 SGHDN and CDR2 FVKESK. CDR3 length: 14 residues. Trimming took 3 bases from V and 3 from J, leaving 9 bases between them. CDR3 sequence: CASSHVDNYNEQFF. CDR3 bases: TGTGCCAGCAGCCACGTGGACAACTACAATGAGCAGTTCTTC.

This chain links TRBV7-3 with TRBJ2-1; D might be TRBD2 (6 bases). Germline assignment: CDR1 SGHTA and CDR2 FQGTGA. The CDR3 totals 16 residues. Trimming left V 5 bases short and J 6 bases short, with 20 bases between. The DNA for the CDR3 is TGTGCCAGCAGCCAGGGACTCCCTGAGGTCGGCAATGAGCAGTTCTTC. Translation gives CASSQGLPEVGNEQFF.

J is TRBJ1-2 and V is TRBV5-1, with D hard to call. V dropped 3 bases and J dropped 3 bases, with 9 bases sitting between them. Germline loops: CDR1 SGHRS, CDR2 YFSETQ. The CDR3 runs to 13 residues. The CDR3 spells CASSSNNYYGYTF. CDR3 nucleotide sequence: TGCGCCAGCAGCTCCAATAACTACTATGGCTACACCTTC. The full variable domain, completed using reference TRBV5-1 and TRBJ1-2, is KAGVTQTPRYLIKTRGQQVTLSCSPISGHRSVSWYQQTPGQGLQFLFEYFSETQRNKGNFPGRFSGRQFSNSRSEMNVSTLELGDSALYLCASSSNNYYGYTFGSGTRLTVV.

Concerning this clone itself: One end of the junction does not line up with germline, which may come from a read error. The chain has TRBV20-1 and TRBJ1-2; 8 nucleotides match TRBD1. Germline V gene data show CDR1 as DFQATT and CDR2 as SNEGSKA (reference sequence). The CDR3 sequence is 11 residues long. In DNA form, the CDR3 reads TGCAGTGCTAGCGACAGGGGCAAATGGCACTTC. Protein product: CSASDRGKWHF.

J is TRBJ1-5 and V is TRBV7-8, with TRBD1 as a possible D gene (6 bases). The CDR3 sequence is 18 residues long. Looked up from germline, CDR1 is SGHVS and CDR2 is FQNEAQ. V was shortened by 1 base and J by 1 base, with 17 bases between the two germline ends. The CDR3 DNA is TGTGCCAGCAGCTTAGGCAGGGGAGGAGGGATAAGCAATCAGCCCCAGCATTTT. It translates to CASSLGRGGGISNQPQHF.

The V call is TRBV20-1, the J call TRBJ2-1; D uncertain. This CDR3 is built from 10 residues. Trimming left V 4 bases short and J 7 bases short, with 5 bases between. From germline, CDR1 is DFQATT and CDR2 SNEGSKA (reference sequence). Here the CDR3 DNA reads TGCAGTGCTACCCGTAATGAGCAGTTCTTC. Its protein is CSATRNEQFF.

The V gene is TRBV27, the J gene TRBJ2-2; 7 bases agree with TRBD2. Germline-derived CDR1 and CDR2 are MNHEY and SMNVEV (reference sequence). The V gene end was trimmed by 5 bases and the J gene end by 4 bases; junction bases not matched to a gene: 7. This CDR3 has 15 amino acids. The CDR3 here is CASSLREVGTGELFF. The CDR3 coding sequence is TGTGCCAGCAGTCTCCGGGAGGTCGGCACCGGGGAGCTGTTTTTT.

The chain combines TRBV27 with TRBJ2-7; D might be TRBD2 (5 bases). V dropped 6 bases and J dropped 6 bases, with 21 bases sitting between them. This CDR3 has 15 amino acids. Germline values: CDR1 MNHEY, CDR2 SMNVEV (reference sequence). As DNA, the CDR3 is TGTGCCAGCAGGCCCCTGGAGATCCCACTAGGCGAGCAGTACTTC. It specifies CASRPLEIPLGEQYF.

Of note for this clone: Other DNA sequences in this specimen translate into the identical CDR3. V is TRBV9 and J is TRBJ2-7; D not certain. CDR1 and CDR2 (germline): SGDLS, YYNGEE. CDR3 size: 13 residues. V lost 2 bases and J lost 1, with 7 bases in between. CDR3 in DNA: TGTGCCAGCAGCGTGGACGGTTCCTACGAGCAGTACTTC. This gives the protein CASSVDGSYEQYF.